These 11 T cell receptor beta chains were all obtained from the same sample, sequenced in a study of blood T cell repertoires in COVID-19. Here immunoSEQ multiplex PCR was the method, and the copy in TCRdb shows in-frame clones only, minus some. The data hold over 250,000 clones, with roughly 92% observed a single time. Source material: peripheral blood. The receptor source for this set is a woman younger than 45 with COVID-19, enrolled during active disease.

The chain uses TRBV5-1 and TRBJ2-7, with 9 bases matching TRBD1. Germline V gene lookup returns CDR1 SGHRS and CDR2 YFSETQ. The ends lost 7 bases at V and 6 bases at J; junction bases unmatched: 14. This CDR3 contains 15 residues. The CDR3 region has the DNA TGCGCCAGCTATAAACAGGGGGCGAATCTGGGCGAGCAGTACTTC. Translating it yields CASYKQGANLGEQYF.

The rearrangement joins TRBV3-1 (or the pseudogene TRBV3-2) to TRBJ1-3; D is uncertain. Germline lookup yields CDR1 LGHDT and CDR2 YNNKEL (reference sequence). V dropped 0 bases and J dropped 4 bases, with 16 bases sitting between them. The CDR3 covers 17 residues. The CDR3 nucleotides read TGTGCCAGCAGCCAAGATAAGGCCGGGATTTCGGGAAACACCATATATTTT. It encodes CASSQDKAGISGNTIYF.

The chain joins TRBV18 to TRBJ1-5; unclear D gene. The V gene's germline CDR1 is KGHSH and CDR2 LQKENI. The V gene lost 4 bases and the J gene lost 4 bases, with 14 bases spanning the gap. This CDR3 is built from 15 residues. CDR3 amino acids: CASSRPGGSNQPQHF. The CDR3 DNA reads as TGTGCCAGCTCACGGCCGGGAGGGTCGAATCAGCCCCAGCATTTT. Drawing the rest from reference TRBV18 and TRBJ1-5, the complete variable domain is NAGVMQNPRHLVRRRGQEARLRCSPMKGHSHVYWYRQLPEEGLKFMVYLQKENIIDESGMPKERFSAEFPKEGPSILRIQQVVRGDSAAYFCASSRPGGSNQPQHFGDGTRLSIL.

CDR3 DNA sequence: TGTGCCACCAGCAGAGTATCAGGGCCTAACTCCTACAATGAGCAGTTCTTC. This encodes CATSRVSGPNSYNEQFF. The chain is built from TRBV15 and TRBJ2-1, with D perhaps TRBD1 (5 bases). CDR1 is LNHNV, CDR2 YYDKDF, per germline (reference sequence). V lost 1 base to trimming and J lost 0 bases, with 13 bases between them. This CDR3 is 17 amino acids long.

V usage is TRBV7-8 and J usage is TRBJ1-6, with D unresolved. Germline V lookup: CDR1 SGHVS, CDR2 FQNEAQ. The CDR3 covers 15 residues. Trimming cost V 3 bases and J 7 bases, with 13 bases left between them. CDR3: CASSFPVVVNSPLHF. The CDR3 nucleotides are TGTGCCAGCAGCTTCCCGGTAGTCGTGAATTCACCCCTCCACTTT.

This chain connects TRBV29-1 to TRBJ2-7; D is undetermined. The CDR3 runs to 12 residues. V was shortened by 5 bases and J by 0 bases, with 8 bases between the two germline ends. Germline CDR1 is SQVTM and CDR2 is ANQGSEA. CDR3 sequence: CSVRVSSYEQYF. The CDR3 region has the DNA TGCAGCGTTCGGGTCTCCTCCTACGAGCAGTACTTC.

The chain has TRBV5-1 and TRBJ2-4; 7 bases fit TRBD2. V shed 0 bases, J shed 6 bases, and the junction held 9 bases outside the gene matches. Germline-derived CDR1 and CDR2 are SGHRS and YFSETQ. CDR3 length: 16 residues. The CDR3 loop is CASSLGASGGSNIQYF. The CDR3 DNA follows: TGCGCCAGCAGCTTGGGGGCTAGCGGTGGCTCAAACATTCAGTACTTC.

V gene TRBV2 combines with J gene TRBJ1-2; unclear D gene. Germline V lookup: CDR1 SNHLY, CDR2 FYNNEI. The ends were cut back, 5 bases at V and 2 bases at J, with 12 bases in the middle. CDR3 size: 14 residues. The CDR3: CASSTTPLNYGYTF. The CDR3 nucleotides read TGTGCCAGCAGTACGACACCGTTAAACTATGGCTACACCTTC. Looking up the rest from reference TRBV2 and TRBJ1-2 gives the full variable domain: EPEVTQTPSHQVTQMGQEVILRCVPISNHLYFYWYRQILGQKVEFLVSFYNNEISEKSEIFDDQFSVERPDGSNFTLKIRSTKLEDSAMYFCASSTTPLNYGYTFGSGTRLTVV.

The chain uses TRBV5-8 and TRBJ2-1; TRBD1 matches at 10 bases. CDR1 and CDR2 (germline): SGHTS, YDEGEE. CDR3 length: 16 residues. V gave up 3 bases and J gave up 5 bases; unmatched junction bases: 8. The CDR3 sequence: CASSYSGTGAHNEQFF. The DNA of the CDR3 is TGTGCCAGCAGCTACTCCGGGACAGGGGCTCACAATGAGCAGTTCTTC. Combining the CDR3 with reference TRBV5-8 and TRBJ2-1 gives the whole variable domain EAGVTQSPTHLIKTRGQQATLRCSPISGHTSVYWYQQALGLGLQFLLWYDEGEERNRGNFPPRFSGRQFPNYSSELNVNALELEDSALYLCASSYSGTGAHNEQFFGPGTRLTVL.

The chain has TRBV2 and TRBJ1-1; possibly TRBD1 for D (5 bases). The length of the CDR3 is 15 residues. Germline V lookup: CDR1 SNHLY, CDR2 FYNNEI. V shed 3 bases and J shed 5 bases, with 16 bases lying between them. As DNA, the CDR3 is TGTGCCAGCAGTGACAGGTCACGGGGGAGTACTGAAGCTTTCTTT. It is translated as CASSDRSRGSTEAFF.

The chain employs TRBV11-2 and TRBJ2-3, with TRBD1 matching 10 bases. V was pared by 6 bases and J by 1 base, with 1 base of the junction left unmatched. The CDR3 is 14 amino acids. Germline V CDR1 and CDR2: SGHAT, FQNNGV. CDR3 nucleotides: TGTGCCAGCAGGACAGGGGGCCGCACAGATACGCAGTATTTT. Its protein is CASRTGGRTDTQYF.